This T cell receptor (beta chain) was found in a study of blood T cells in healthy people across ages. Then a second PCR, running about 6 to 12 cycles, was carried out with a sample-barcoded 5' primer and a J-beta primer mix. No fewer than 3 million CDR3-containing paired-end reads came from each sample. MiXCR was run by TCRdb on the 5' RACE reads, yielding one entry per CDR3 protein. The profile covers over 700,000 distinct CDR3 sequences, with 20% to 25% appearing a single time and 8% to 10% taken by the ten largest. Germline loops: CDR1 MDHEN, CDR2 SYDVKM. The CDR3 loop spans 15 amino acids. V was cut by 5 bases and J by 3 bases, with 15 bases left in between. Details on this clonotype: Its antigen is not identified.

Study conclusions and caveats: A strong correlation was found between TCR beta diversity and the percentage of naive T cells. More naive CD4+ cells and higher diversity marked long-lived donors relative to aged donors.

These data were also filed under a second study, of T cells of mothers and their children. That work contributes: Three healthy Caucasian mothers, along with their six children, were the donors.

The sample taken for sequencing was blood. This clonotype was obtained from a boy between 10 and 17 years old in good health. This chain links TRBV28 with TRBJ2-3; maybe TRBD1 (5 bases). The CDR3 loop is CASSAAGMGTDTQYF. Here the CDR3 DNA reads TGTGCCAGCAGTGCAGCAGGGATGGGGACAGATACGCAGTATTTT.